The entry below gives a single T cell receptor beta chain sequence along with its context. The data belong to a study of blood T cell repertoires in COVID-19. Authors' analysis steps: By means of reference gene primer amplification, nucleated cell counts were estimated. Here immunoSEQ multiplex PCR was the method, and the copy in TCRdb shows in-frame clones only, minus some. The V and J calls and clone size were taken over from that table, and D and trimming were inferred from the DNA. This sample has 190,000 or so clones, with around 87% found just once. Trimming left V 3 bases short and J 10 bases short, with 14 bases between. CDR3 size: 13 residues. CDR1 and CDR2 from the germline V gene are KGHSH and LQKENI.

The sequence came from a middle-aged man with active or convalescent COVID-19. The V gene is TRBV18, the J gene TRBJ2-3, with a possible D match to TRBD1 (5 bases). The sequencing sample was made of peripheral blood. CDR3 sequence: CASSPGRDGSQYF. CDR3 nucleotide sequence: TGTGCCAGCTCACCGGGCAGGGATGGGTCGCAGTATTTT. Combining the CDR3 with reference TRBV18 and TRBJ2-3 gives the whole variable domain NAGVMQNPRHLVRRRGQEARLRCSPMKGHSHVYWYRQLPEEGLKFMVYLQKENIIDESGMPKERFSAEFPKEGPSILRIQQVVRGDSAAYFCASSPGRDGSQYFGPGTRLTVL.